The rows below give T cell receptor beta chains drawn from one sample of a study of blood T cell repertoires in COVID-19. TCRdb's copy holds only in-frame clones and misses some; the assay was immunoSEQ multiplex PCR. The profile shows under 250,000 clones, roughly 85% of them singletons. Sequencing input: peripheral blood. These receptors all come from a woman aged 70-85 years with COVID-19, enrolled during active disease. CDR3s include the opening cysteine and the closing phenylalanine or tryptophan. Each record gives: clone size, J gene, V gene, D gene, CDR3 protein, CDR3 DNA. D genes are given only for firm matches. Where a row states a size, it is once, few, many or the class of an expanded clone; other rows omit it.

>NA|TRBJ1-6|TRBV7-3|NA
CASSLSPSDSPLHF
TGTGCCAGCAGCCTCTCCCCCTCAGATTCACCCCTCCACTTT
>NA|TRBJ2-1|TRBV27|TRBD1
CASTLLSGTGLTDEQFF
TGTGCCAGCACCTTGTTATCCGGGACAGGATTAACCGATGAGCAGTTCTTC
>NA|TRBJ2-1|TRBV7-3|NA
CASSSRTEGQFF
TGTGCCAGCAGCTCCCGGACAGAGGGGCAGTTCTTC
>NA|TRBJ2-1|TRBV4-3|NA
CASSLNTGFSYNEQFF
TGCGCCAGCAGCCTAAATACGGGGTTCTCCTACAATGAGCAGTTCTTC
>once|TRBJ1-2|TRBV7-3|TRBD1
CASSRTPPGTGGAGGYTF
TGTGCCAGCAGTCGAACCCCCCCCGGGACAGGGGGCGCGGGTGGCTACACCTTC
>NA|TRBJ2-7|TRBV6-1|TRBD1
CASSELAGGSYEQYF
TGTGCCAGCAGTGAGCTAGCAGGGGGCTCCTACGAGCAGTACTTC
>NA|TRBJ2-7|TRBV5-1|TRBD1
CASSFETGGYEQYF
TGCGCCAGCAGCTTCGAGACAGGGGGCTACGAGCAGTACTTC
>once|TRBJ2-3|TRBV5-1|TRBD2
CASSLPGLGTDTQYF
TGCGCCAGCAGTTTACCGGGACTAGGCACAGATACGCAGTATTTT
>few|TRBJ1-2|TRBV14|NA
CASSQDRGGFGYTF
TGTGCCAGCAGCCAAGATCGTGGGGGCTTTGGCTACACCTTC
>NA|TRBJ2-5|TRBV5-5|TRBD1
CASSLYVSDRGQETQYF
TGTGCCAGCAGCTTGTACGTCTCGGACAGGGGCCAAGAGACCCAGTACTTC
>NA|TRBJ2-2|TRBV27|NA
CASSPHRGELFF
TGTGCCAGCAGTCCCCACAGGGGGGAGCTGTTTTTT
>few|TRBJ1-2|TRBV4-3|NA
CASSQEAGRGANYGYTF
TGCGCCAGCAGCCAAGAGGCAGGCAGGGGAGCTAACTATGGCTACACCTTC
>NA|TRBJ2-5|TRBV18|NA
CASSPSGTTETQYF
TGTGCCAGCTCACCGTCCGGGACAACCGAGACCCAGTACTTC
>NA|TRBJ2-1|TRBV29-1|NA
CSVGVRGARYNEQFF
TGCAGCGTTGGAGTCAGGGGGGCTCGTTACAATGAGCAGTTCTTC
>NA|TRBJ2-5|TRBV5-1|TRBD1
CASSLVGTGNWETQYF
TGCGCCAGCAGCTTGGTAGGGACAGGGAACTGGGAGACCCAGTACTTC
>NA|TRBJ2-1|TRBV4-2|TRBD2
CASSQEPSGSYNEQFF
TGTGCCAGCAGCCAAGAGCCTAGCGGGAGCTACAATGAGCAGTTCTTC
>NA|TRBJ1-3|TRBV19|TRBD1
CASSLLTGGSGNTIYF
TGTGCCAGTAGTCTGTTAACAGGGGGATCTGGAAACACCATATATTTT
>NA|TRBJ1-2|TRBV7-6|TRBD1
CASSPYTGTGAGYTF
TGTGCCAGCAGCCCCTACACCGGGACAGGGGCTGGCTACACCTTC
>NA|TRBJ1-5|TRBV21-1|NA
CASSKRGEPQHF
TGTGCCAGCAGCAAACGGGGAGAGCCCCAGCATTTT
>NA|TRBJ1-6|TRBV3-1/TRBV3-2|NA
CASSPSELYNSPLHF
TGTGCCAGCAGCCCGTCCGAGCTCTATAATTCACCCCTCCACTTT